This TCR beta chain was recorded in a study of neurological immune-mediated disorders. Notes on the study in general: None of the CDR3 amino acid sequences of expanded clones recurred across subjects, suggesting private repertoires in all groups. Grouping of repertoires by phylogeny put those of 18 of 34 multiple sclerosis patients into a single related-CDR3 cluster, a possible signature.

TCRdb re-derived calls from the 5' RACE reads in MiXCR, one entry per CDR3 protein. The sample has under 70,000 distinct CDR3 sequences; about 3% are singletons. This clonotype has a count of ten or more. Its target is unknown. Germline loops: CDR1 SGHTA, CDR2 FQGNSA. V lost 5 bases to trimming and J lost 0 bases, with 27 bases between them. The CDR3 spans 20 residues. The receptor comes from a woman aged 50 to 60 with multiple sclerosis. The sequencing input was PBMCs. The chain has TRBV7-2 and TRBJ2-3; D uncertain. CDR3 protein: CASSKSEWGSTTQSTDTQYF. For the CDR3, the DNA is TGTGCCAGCAGCAAATCAGAATGGGGTTCCACAACGCAGAGCACAGATACGCAGTATTTT.